What follows are 21 T cell receptor beta chains derived from one specimen sequenced in a study of blood T cell repertoires in COVID-19. Repertoires were generated with immunoSEQ multiplex PCR, while TCRdb's copy carries only in-frame clones and drops some. The sample lists 150,000 to 200,000 clones; roughly 91% were seen once. The sample was peripheral blood. These receptors were obtained from a human donor in a cohort sampled during active COVID-19.

The chain carries TRBV6-5 and TRBJ1-5, with D uncertain. From germline, CDR1 is MNHEY and CDR2 SVGAGI. Between the trimmed V and J ends, which lost 8 bases and 6 bases, there was a span of 11 bases. This CDR3 is 12 amino acids long. CDR3 amino acids: CASPTAGQPQHF. The CDR3 nucleotides read TGTGCCAGCCCAACAGCGGGTCAGCCCCAGCATTTT.

This clone is a singleton in its sample. This chain joins TRBV5-1 and TRBJ1-6; D is possibly TRBD1 (6 bases). Germline CDR1 is SGHRS and CDR2 is YFSETQ. Trimming removed 4 bases at V and 8 bases at J, with 22 bases between. The length of the CDR3 is 17 residues. CDR3 nucleotides: TGCGCCAGCAGCCCCCAGGGGCAGCCCCTCGGAGATTCACCCCTCCACTTT. Translating it yields CASSPQGQPLGDSPLHF.

The chain employs TRBV10-3 and TRBJ2-1; TRBD2 matches at 11 bases. Germline V lookup: CDR1 ENHRY, CDR2 SYGVKD. The trim removed 6 bases at V and 8 bases at J, leaving 6 bases unmatched. CDR3 length: 14 amino acids. CDR3 DNA sequence: TGTGCCATCAGGGCTGGGACTAGCGGCGATGAGCAGTTCTTC. As protein: CAIRAGTSGDEQFF.

This chain joins TRBV19 and TRBJ2-5; the match to TRBD2 covers 9 bases. V gave up 1 base and J gave up 5 bases; unmatched junction bases: 2. CDR3 length equals 14 residues. Germline CDR1 reads LNHDA; CDR2 reads SQIVND (reference sequence). CDR3 residues: CASSIGGGEETQYF. The CDR3 region has the DNA TGTGCCAGTAGTATAGGCGGGGGGGAGGAGACCCAGTACTTC.

J is TRBJ1-2 and V is TRBV5-5; no reliable D call. Between the trimmed V and J ends, which lost 4 bases and 0 bases, there was a span of 10 bases. The CDR3 runs to 14 residues. The V gene's germline CDR1 is SGHKS and CDR2 YYEKEE (reference sequence). In DNA, the CDR3 is TGTGCCAGCAGCCCTTCGGGTGCTAACTATGGCTACACCTTC. This encodes CASSPSGANYGYTF. Drawing the rest from reference TRBV5-5 and TRBJ1-2, the complete variable domain is DAGVTQSPTHLIKTRGQQVTLRCSPISGHKSVSWYQQVLGQGPQFIFQYYEKEERGRGNFPDRFSARQFPNYSSELNVNALLLGDSALYLCASSPSGANYGYTFGSGTRLTVV.

This chain connects TRBV28 to TRBJ2-6; no firm D call. V lost 2 bases to trimming and J lost 1 base, with 9 bases between them. Germline loops: CDR1 MDHEN, CDR2 SYDVKM. This CDR3 region has 16 residues. The DNA of the CDR3 is TGTGCCAGCAGTTTAGGCCATACGTCTGGGGCCAACGTCCTGACTTTC. Translating it yields CASSLGHTSGANVLTF.

This clone was seen more than once but under ten times. The V gene is TRBV11-2, the J gene TRBJ2-2; D not resolved. The V end lost 1 base, the J end lost 9 bases, and 6 bases lay between the germline ends. Per germline, CDR1 SGHAT and CDR2 FQNNGV. There are 12 residues in the CDR3. DNA of the CDR3: TGTGCCAGCAGCTTAGTTCGTAGGGAGCTGTTTTTT. It codes for CASSLVRRELFF.

This clone was found once. The chain is built from TRBV2 and TRBJ1-3, with 11 bases lining up with TRBD1. This CDR3 has 14 amino acids. V was clipped by 6 bases and J by 4 bases; unmatched bases: 2. CDR1 is SNHLY, CDR2 FYNNEI, per germline. This chain's CDR3 is CASRDRGRGNTIYF. CDR3 sequence (DNA): TGTGCCAGCAGGGACAGGGGGCGCGGAAACACCATATATTTT.

The chain links TRBV2 to TRBJ2-3; D is possibly TRBD2 (6 bases). This CDR3 comprises 14 residues. Germline values: CDR1 SNHLY, CDR2 FYNNEI. V was clipped by 7 bases and J by 2 bases, with 13 bases between them. The CDR3 loop reads CASITGLYTDTQYF. CDR3 bases: TGTGCCAGCATAACGGGACTTTACACAGATACGCAGTATTTT.

The chain recombines TRBV5-1 with TRBJ2-1, with D hard to call. Germline lookup yields CDR1 SGHRS and CDR2 YFSETQ. V gave up 0 bases and J gave up 8 bases, with 6 bases separating them. This CDR3 has 12 residues. CDR3 protein: CASSLDWHEQFF. CDR3 DNA sequence: TGCGCCAGCAGCTTGGATTGGCATGAGCAGTTCTTC.

The gene calls are TRBV3-1 (or the pseudogene TRBV3-2) and TRBJ2-6, with 8 nucleotides matching TRBD1. Germline CDR1 is LGHDT and CDR2 is YNNKEL (reference sequence). The V gene end was trimmed by 1 base and the J gene end by 2 bases; junction bases not matched to a gene: 7. CDR3 length equals 18 residues. The CDR3 coding sequence is TGTGCCAGCAGCCAAGTGAGACAGGGGACTGCTGGGGCCAACGTCCTGACTTTC. Its translation is CASSQVRQGTAGANVLTF.

This clone was counted a single time. V is TRBV2 and J is TRBJ2-7, with TRBD2 as a possible D gene (5 bases). V was trimmed by 1 base and J by 9 bases, leaving 7 bases between them. The germline CDR1 and CDR2 sequences are SNHLY and FYNNEI. The CDR3 spans 11 residues. The chain's CDR3 is CASSEGGVQYF. Written as DNA, the CDR3 is TGTGCCAGCAGTGAAGGGGGAGTGCAGTACTTC.

The rearrangement joins TRBV7-9 to TRBJ2-1; 8 bases are shared with TRBD2. V dropped 3 bases and J dropped 9; count of bases not matched to a gene: 10. This CDR3 has 15 residues. Germline CDR1 and CDR2: SEHNR and FQNEAQ (reference sequence). CDR3 protein: CASSFIGGRQGEQFF. CDR3 coding DNA: TGTGCCAGCAGCTTCATTGGCGGGAGGCAAGGTGAGCAGTTCTTC. The full variable domain, rest sourced from reference TRBV7-9 and TRBJ2-1, is DTGVSQNPRHKITKRGQNVTFRCDPISEHNRLYWYRQTLGQGPEFLTYFQNEAQLEKSRLLSDRFSAERPKGSFSTLEIQRTEQGDSAMYLCASSFIGGRQGEQFFGPGTRLTVL.

V and J are TRBV10-3 and TRBJ2-7; the match to TRBD1 covers 11 bases. J was trimmed by 1 base and V by 7 bases; bases with no gene match: 9. Germline CDR1 is ENHRY and CDR2 is SYGVKD. The CDR3 loop spans 16 amino acids. CDR3 in DNA: TGTGCCATCAAGCGGGGACAGGGGGTGAGTTCCTACGAGCAGTACTTC. Translated: CAIKRGQGVSSYEQYF.

This clone occurred once. This sequence joins TRBV7-2 and TRBJ2-1; D is unresolved. Germline lookup yields CDR1 SGHTA and CDR2 FQGNSA. This CDR3 is built from 16 residues. Trimming removed 1 base from V and 0 bases from J, with 10 bases in between. CDR3 amino acids: CASSLGYGSSYNEQFF. The CDR3 DNA reads TGTGCCAGCAGCTTAGGTTACGGTAGCTCCTACAATGAGCAGTTCTTC.

The chain couples TRBV28 to TRBJ1-2, with 8 bases aligning to TRBD1. The CDR3 consists of 15 residues. Trimming cost V 5 bases and J 4 bases; bases outside gene matches: 9. Germline V gene lookup returns CDR1 MDHEN and CDR2 SYDVKM. CDR3 in amino acids: CASSLNRGYGYGYTF. DNA of the CDR3: TGTGCCAGCAGTCTAAACAGGGGGTATGGCTATGGCTACACCTTC.

This clone was seen a handful of times. The chain recombines TRBV7-9 with TRBJ2-1, with TRBD2 matching 13 bases. The CDR3 has 15 residues. Losses at the gene ends were 5 bases for V and 10 bases for J; bases not matched to a gene: 8. Germline V gives CDR1 SEHNR, CDR2 FQNEAQ (reference sequence). This chain's CDR3 is CASSPTGGLAGEQFF. As DNA, the CDR3 is TGTGCCAGCAGCCCGACTGGGGGACTAGCGGGAGAGCAGTTCTTC.

This clone was seen only a few times. The rearrangement uses TRBV2 and TRBJ2-2; 8 bases map to TRBD1. Looked up from germline, CDR1 is SNHLY and CDR2 is FYNNEI. The CDR3 runs to 14 residues. J gave up 8 bases and V 1 base, and 3 bases lay outside the gene matches. CDR3 sequence (DNA): TGTGCCAGCAGTGAAGGGACAGGGTTTGGGGAGCTGTTTTTT. Translated, it gives CASSEGTGFGELFF.

J is TRBJ1-1 and V is TRBV3-1 (or the pseudogene TRBV3-2), with 8 bases matching TRBD1. Germline V lookup: CDR1 LGHDT, CDR2 YNNKEL (reference sequence). The CDR3 has 16 residues. J was trimmed by 1 base and V by 2 bases; bases with no gene match: 6. The chain's CDR3 is CASSQPLTGGNTEAFF. CDR3 DNA sequence: TGTGCCAGCAGCCAACCGCTTACAGGGGGGAACACTGAAGCTTTCTTT.

The chain couples TRBV27 to TRBJ1-1; D is possibly TRBD1 (6 bases). V shed 3 bases and J shed 4 bases, with 15 bases lying between them. CDR3 length: 15 amino acids. Per germline, CDR1 MNHEY and CDR2 SMNVEV (reference sequence). CDR3 bases: TGTGCCAGCAGTTTCTGGAACAGGGTGAGCACTGAAGCTTTCTTT. Its protein product is CASSFWNRVSTEAFF.

The J gene is TRBJ2-1, the V gene TRBV7-2, with TRBD1 matching 9 bases. Germline CDR1 SGHTA, CDR2 FQGNSA. The CDR3 runs 16 residues. Trimming at V came to 1 base and at J to 4 bases, leaving 5 bases not matched to a gene. The CDR3 coding sequence is TGTGCCAGCAGCTTAGAGAACAGGGGGCCTTACAATGAGCAGTTCTTC. Amino acid sequence: CASSLENRGPYNEQFF.